The 25 T cell receptor beta chains below come from one sample, sequenced in a study of cytomegalovirus exposure and HLA in healthy donors (dated by TCRdb to about 2017). Libraries were constructed by the immunoSEQ multiplex PCR assay. For the multiplex PCR, a mixture combining 60 forward primers for TCR Vbeta segments and 13 reverse primers for TCR Jbeta segments was used. TCRdb obtained this table from immuneACCESS and retained in-frame rearrangements with V and J assigned. These tables miss some clones; where compared with another copy, unresolved V genes account for less than half of the shortfall, and the remainder is unexplained. The table kept for this sample lists roughly 80,000 clones. 0.58% of the sample belongs to the ten largest clones. The specimen was PBMCs. These receptors were collected from a man aged 50 or older in good health and CMV-seronegative.

This chain links TRBV28 with TRBJ1-5; D possibly corresponds to TRBD1 (5 bases). This CDR3 contains 13 residues. Germline assignment: CDR1 MDHEN and CDR2 SYDVKM. With 7 bases removed from V and 5 bases from J, the gap between germline ends came to 12 bases. This CDR3 reads CASIRQRDQPQHF. The CDR3, as DNA: TGTGCCAGCATCCGACAGCGTGATCAGCCCCAGCATTTT.

The chain has TRBV7-2 and TRBJ2-7, with D tentatively TRBD1 (6 bases). Trimming shortened V by 8 bases and J by 3 bases, and 14 bases separated the two germline ends. Germline V gives CDR1 SGHTA, CDR2 FQGNSA. The CDR3 runs to 13 residues. CDR3 in DNA: TGTGCCAGCGCTTCGGGACATCTCTACGAGCAGTACTTC. Protein: CASASGHLYEQYF.

The rearrangement joins TRBV5-6 to TRBJ2-7; possibly TRBD1 for D (6 bases). V was cut by 0 bases and J by 0 bases, with 7 bases left in between. The CDR3 runs 14 residues. Germline V lookup: CDR1 SGHDT, CDR2 YYEEEE. In DNA form, the CDR3 reads TGTGCCAGCAGCTTGGACAGGGCCTCCTACGAGCAGTACTTC. This gives the protein CASSLDRASYEQYF.

As to this clone: At one boundary the junction diverges from the germline segment, which might be a read error. DNA of the CDR3: TGTGCCAGCCCTCTATTTAGCTCCGACAATGAGCAGTTCTTC. Translating gives CASPLFSSDNEQFF. V usage is TRBV6-8 and J usage is TRBJ2-1; D remains ambiguous. In germline, CDR1 is MNHGY, CDR2 SAAAGT. This CDR3 has 14 amino acids.

On this clone: Other DNA sequences in the sample encode the same CDR3. The chain has TRBV7-2 and TRBJ2-1, with a tentative D call TRBD2 (7 bases). This CDR3 comprises 15 residues. V was shortened by 1 base and J by 7 bases, with 14 bases between the two germline ends. Germline V gives CDR1 SGHTA, CDR2 FQGNSA. The CDR3 is CASSLVGGAYNEQFF. CDR3 DNA: TGTGCCAGCAGCTTAGTTGGGGGGGCGTATAATGAGCAGTTCTTC.

CDR3 nucleotides: TGTGCCAGCAGCTTGGGACAGGGGTGGACTGAAGCTTTCTTT. Its protein is CASSLGQGWTEAFF. J is TRBJ1-1 and V is TRBV5-8; 8 nucleotides align to TRBD1. This CDR3 is built from 14 residues. V shed 0 bases and J 5 bases; nucleotides not matched to a gene: 3. The germline V gene encodes CDR1 SGHTS and CDR2 YDEGEE.

This chain links TRBV5-4 with TRBJ2-2; 10 nucleotides match TRBD1. Per germline, CDR1 SGHNT and CDR2 YYREEE (reference sequence). The CDR3 has 15 residues. Trimming took 7 bases from V and 7 from J; bases not matched to a gene: 10. The CDR3 here is CASQTSGTGVGELFF. CDR3 nucleotides: TGTGCCAGCCAAACTTCCGGGACAGGGGTCGGGGAGCTGTTTTTT.

V usage is TRBV7-9 and J usage is TRBJ1-4; D is unresolved. Germline lookup yields CDR1 SEHNR and CDR2 FQNEAQ (reference sequence). Trimming stripped 1 base from V and 12 bases from J, with 9 bases between. The CDR3 length is 12 residues. This CDR3 reads CASSLERSQLFF. The CDR3 DNA follows: TGTGCCAGCAGCTTAGAGAGGAGCCAACTGTTTTTT.

The V gene is TRBV9, the J gene TRBJ1-5; possible D gene TRBD1, 6 bases. The germline V and J ends were trimmed by 0 bases and 0 bases, with 7 bases remaining between them. Germline CDR1 reads SGDLS; CDR2 reads YYNGEE. The CDR3 length is 15 residues. The CDR3 loop is CASSVGGHSNQPQHF. CDR3 bases: TGTGCCAGCAGCGTAGGGGGGCATAGCAATCAGCCCCAGCATTTT.

The genes are TRBV9 and TRBJ1-2; 7 nucleotides line up with TRBD1. CDR3 length: 13 amino acids. CDR1 is SGDLS and CDR2 is YYNGEE in the germline V gene. V trimming: 1 base; J trimming: 7 bases; junction bases outside the gene matches: 4. Here the CDR3 reads CASSVNTGAGYTF. CDR3 sequence (DNA): TGTGCCAGCAGCGTAAACACAGGGGCTGGCTACACCTTC.

The chain combines TRBV7-8 with TRBJ1-2, with D unresolved. Germline values: CDR1 SGHVS, CDR2 FQNEAQ. The CDR3 contains 16 residues. Trimming took 1 base from V and 5 from J, leaving 17 bases between them. CDR3 bases: TGTGCCAGCAGCTTAGTAGCGGGAGCCTCGTTGTATGGCTACACCTTC. Translation gives CASSLVAGASLYGYTF.

This rearrangement joins TRBV7-3 to TRBJ2-1; tentatively, D is TRBD1 (6 bases). Per germline, CDR1 SGHTA and CDR2 FQGTGA. The CDR3 is made up of 16 amino acids. V was pared by 5 bases and J by 0 bases, with 14 bases between. The CDR3 loop is CASSPLQGRSYNEQFF. The CDR3 DNA sequence: TGTGCCAGCAGCCCATTACAGGGACGCTCCTACAATGAGCAGTTCTTC.

The rearrangement uses TRBV6-1 and TRBJ1-3; 8 bases are a match to TRBD1. The CDR3 has 14 residues. Germline CDR1 and CDR2: MNHNS and SASEGT. After removal of 6 bases from V and 4 bases from J, the junction contained 5 bases not matched to a gene. In nucleotides, the CDR3 is TGTGCCAGCAGATCGGACAGGGCCGGAAACACCATATATTTT. This translates into CASRSDRAGNTIYF.

This chain links TRBV7-6 with TRBJ1-4; perhaps TRBD1 as D (5 bases). V was pared by 1 base and J by 8 bases, with 17 bases between. The CDR3 loop spans 16 amino acids. Germline CDR1 and CDR2: SGHVS and FNYEAQ. Here the CDR3 reads CASSLGLGEDGEKLFF. The CDR3 nucleotides are TGTGCCAGCAGCTTAGGGTTAGGGGAAGACGGCGAAAAACTGTTTTTT.

The V and J genes are TRBV19 and TRBJ1-5; tentative D call: TRBD1 (5 bases). Germline values: CDR1 LNHDA, CDR2 SQIVND (reference sequence). Trimming pared 5 bases from V and 7 bases from J, leaving 18 bases between. CDR3 length: 15 amino acids. CDR3 amino acids: CASSGPRDSGQPQHF. CDR3 DNA: TGTGCCAGTAGTGGCCCCAGGGATTCCGGCCAGCCCCAGCATTTT.

The chain employs TRBV27 and TRBJ1-6, with D hard to call. Germline V CDR1 and CDR2: MNHEY, SMNVEV (reference sequence). This CDR3 contains 17 residues. Trimming took 2 bases from V and 7 from J, leaving 18 bases between them. The CDR3 sequence: CASSLKVLAQYNSPLHF. In DNA form, the CDR3 reads TGTGCCAGCAGTTTAAAGGTCTTAGCGCAGTACAATTCACCCCTCCACTTT.

The chain joins TRBV15 to TRBJ1-1; D might be TRBD1 (6 bases). The CDR3 runs to 14 residues. Trimming left V 0 bases short and J 9 bases short, with 14 bases between. The germline gives CDR1 LNHNV, CDR2 YYDKDF (reference sequence). Written as DNA, the CDR3 is TGTGCCACCAGCAGAGATAGGGGGACATTACAAGCTTTCTTT. Its protein product is CATSRDRGTLQAFF.

The chain employs TRBV6-5 and TRBJ1-1; perhaps TRBD1 as D (6 bases). CDR1 is MNHEY and CDR2 is SVGAGI in the germline V gene. There are 14 residues in the CDR3. Trimming took off 8 bases at V and 4 bases at J, with 17 bases between the two ends. The DNA for the CDR3 is TGTGCCAGCCGACAGGCGGCGGATCTCACTGAAGCTTTCTTT. Translating it yields CASRQAADLTEAFF.

In DNA form, the CDR3 reads TGTGCCAGCAGCTTCGGGGGGGAGCAGTACTTC. Translation: CASSFGGEQYF. This chain connects TRBV7-3 to TRBJ2-7; 7 bases agree with TRBD2. Germline lookup yields CDR1 SGHTA and CDR2 FQGTGA. V shed 3 bases and J 7 bases; nucleotides not matched to a gene: 0. CDR3 size: 11 residues. Variable domain in full (rest from reference TRBV7-3 and TRBJ2-7): GAGVSQTPSNKVTEKGKYVELRCDPISGHTALYWYRQSLGQGPEFLIYFQGTGAADDSGLPNDRFFAVRPEGSVSTLKIQRTERGDSAVYLCASSFGGEQYFGPGTRLTVT.

J is TRBJ2-6 and V is TRBV7-9, with TRBD1 identical over 11 bases. The CDR3 is 17 amino acids. Germline trimming cut 7 bases from V and 4 bases from J; bases unmatched to any gene: 9. CDR1 and CDR2 (germline): SEHNR, FQNEAQ (reference sequence). CDR3 amino acids: CASTLDRGREGANVLTF. The CDR3 region has the DNA TGTGCCAGCACCCTGGACAGGGGGCGCGAGGGGGCCAACGTCCTGACTTTC.

The rearrangement uses TRBV5-1 and TRBJ2-1; the match to TRBD2 covers 9 bases. Germline CDR1 is SGHRS and CDR2 is YFSETQ. This CDR3 is 15 amino acids long. V trimming: 4 bases; J trimming: 5 bases; junction bases outside the gene matches: 7. The CDR3 loop is CASSLWTSDDNEQFF. The DNA for the CDR3 is TGCGCCAGCAGCCTATGGACTAGCGACGACAATGAGCAGTTCTTC.

This chain links TRBV6-5 with TRBJ1-2, with D unclear. This CDR3 is 12 amino acids long. The germline V and J ends were trimmed by 6 bases and 8 bases, with 13 bases remaining between them. CDR1 is MNHEY, CDR2 SVGAGI, per germline. The CDR3 coding sequence is TGTGCCAGCAGCTCACAGTTTGGGGGCTACACCTTC. Its translation: CASSSQFGGYTF.

The J gene is TRBJ2-7, the V gene TRBV9, with TRBD2 identical over 8 bases. Germline V gene data show CDR1 as SGDLS and CDR2 as YYNGEE. The ends lost 0 bases at V and 2 bases at J; junction bases unmatched: 7. The CDR3 has 16 amino acids. This chain's CDR3 is CASSVAGSGAAYEQYF. The CDR3 bases are TGTGCCAGCAGCGTAGCCGGTAGCGGGGCCGCCTACGAGCAGTACTTC.

J is TRBJ2-5 and V is TRBV7-2; D not resolved. Germline V gives CDR1 SGHTA, CDR2 FQGNSA. Trimming took off 4 bases at V and 2 bases at J, with 17 bases between the two ends. There are 16 residues in the CDR3. CDR3 loop: CASSSRLAAPQETQYF. CDR3 nucleotide sequence: TGTGCCAGCAGCTCTCGACTTGCAGCGCCTCAAGAGACCCAGTACTTC.

The chain has TRBV7-9 and TRBJ2-1, with a tentative D call TRBD2 (5 bases). V was trimmed by 4 bases and J by 0 bases, leaving 13 bases between them. The CDR3 runs 16 residues. The germline CDR1 and CDR2 sequences are SEHNR and FQNEAQ (reference sequence). DNA of the CDR3: TGTGCCAGCAGCTCCCCTCTGGGGAGCTCCTACAATGAGCAGTTCTTC. It is translated as CASSSPLGSSYNEQFF.